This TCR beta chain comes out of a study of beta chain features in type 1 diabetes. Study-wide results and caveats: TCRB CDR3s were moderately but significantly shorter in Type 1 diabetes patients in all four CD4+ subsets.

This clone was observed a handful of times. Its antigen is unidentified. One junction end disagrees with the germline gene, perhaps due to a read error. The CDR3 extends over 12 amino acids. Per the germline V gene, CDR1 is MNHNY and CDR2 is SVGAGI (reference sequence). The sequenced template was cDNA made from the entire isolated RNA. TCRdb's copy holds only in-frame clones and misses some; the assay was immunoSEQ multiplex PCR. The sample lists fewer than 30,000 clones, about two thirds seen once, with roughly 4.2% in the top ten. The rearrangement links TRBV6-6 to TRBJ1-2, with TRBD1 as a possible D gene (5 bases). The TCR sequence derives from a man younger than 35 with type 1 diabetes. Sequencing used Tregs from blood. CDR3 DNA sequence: TGTGCCAGCAGTTACGGCGAATTCAAGGGGTCCTTC. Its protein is CASSYGEFKGSF.